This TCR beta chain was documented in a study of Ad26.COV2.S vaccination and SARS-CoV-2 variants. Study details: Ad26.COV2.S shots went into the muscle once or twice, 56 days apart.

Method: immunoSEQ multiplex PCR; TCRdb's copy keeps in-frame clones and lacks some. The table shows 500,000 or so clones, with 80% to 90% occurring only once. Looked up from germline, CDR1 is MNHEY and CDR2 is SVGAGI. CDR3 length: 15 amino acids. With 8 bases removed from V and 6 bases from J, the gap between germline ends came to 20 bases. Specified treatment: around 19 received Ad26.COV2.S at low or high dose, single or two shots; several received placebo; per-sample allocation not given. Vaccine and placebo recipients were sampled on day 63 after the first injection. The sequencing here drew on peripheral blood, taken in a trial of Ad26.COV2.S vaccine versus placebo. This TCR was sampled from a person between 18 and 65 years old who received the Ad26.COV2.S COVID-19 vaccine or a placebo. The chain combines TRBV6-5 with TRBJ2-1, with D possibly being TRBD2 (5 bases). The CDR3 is CASSPLLVIGNEQFF. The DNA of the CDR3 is TGTGCCAGCTCCCCTTTACTAGTAATCGGCAATGAGCAGTTCTTC.